The 8 T cell receptor beta chains presented below share a single source sample, sequenced in a study of naive and memory T cell subsets. An oligonucleotide containing a UMI was ligated to the 3' end of TCR cDNA. Ligated cDNA underwent four rounds of PCR with nested alpha and beta constant region primers and SP2. MiXCR, applied by TCRdb to the 5' RACE reads, yields one record per CDR3 protein. Of 30,000 or so distinct CDR3 sequences listed, over 15% are singletons. The receptor source for this set is a female donor in good health.

The chain combines TRBV6-1 with TRBJ1-5, with D unresolved. V shed 7 bases and J shed 2 bases, with 15 bases lying between them. The germline gives CDR1 MNHNS, CDR2 SASEGT. The CDR3 is made up of 15 amino acids. The CDR3: CASMFPAFGNQPQHF. Here the CDR3 DNA reads TGTGCCAGCATGTTCCCCGCTTTCGGCAATCAGCCCCAGCATTTT.

This clonotype was seen ten or more times. The V gene is TRBV6-6, the J gene TRBJ1-5; D unresolved. The CDR3 consists of 11 residues. Germline V gene data show CDR1 as MNHNY and CDR2 as SVGAGI (reference sequence). Trimming stripped 5 bases from V and 13 bases from J, with 12 bases between. CDR3 coding DNA: TGTGCCAGCAGTCATGGACCCGGTCAGCATTTT. This codes for CASSHGPGQHF.

The sample holds a few counts of this clonotype. The chain couples TRBV7-2 to TRBJ2-3; TRBD2 matches at 10 bases. The length of the CDR3 is 16 residues. CDR1 and CDR2 from the germline V gene are SGHTA and FQGNSA. Trimming cost V 6 bases and J 3 bases; bases outside gene matches: 9. Written as DNA, the CDR3 is TGTGCCAGCAGATCCAGCAGCGGGGGGGCGACAGATACGCAGTATTTT. It is translated as CASRSSSGGATDTQYF.

This clonotype came up a few times. The chain recombines TRBV20-1 with TRBJ2-7, with D perhaps TRBD1 (5 bases). CDR1 DFQATT and CDR2 SNEGSKA come from the germline V gene (reference sequence). The V gene lost 6 bases and the J gene lost 1 base, with 10 bases spanning the gap. The CDR3 sequence is 12 residues long. The CDR3, as DNA: TGCAGTGCAGAAACAGGATCCTACGAGCAGTACTTC. Translated, it gives CSAETGSYEQYF.

This clonotype was detected many times. The chain employs TRBV6-5 and TRBJ2-3, with 7 bases matching TRBD2. Unmatched junction bases numbered 14, after V lost 6 bases and J lost 5 bases. The CDR3 sequence is 16 residues long. Germline CDR1 and CDR2: MNHEY and SVGAGI. CDR3: CASSPSIGLVRDTQYF. The CDR3 DNA follows: TGTGCCAGCAGCCCCTCCATTGGACTAGTGAGAGATACGCAGTATTTT.

This clonotype was observed at least ten times. The CDR3 DNA sequence: TGTGCCAGCAGCGATGGAAGGCATCGGTGGCAGTACTTC. Amino acid sequence: CASSDGRHRWQYF. V is TRBV2 and J is TRBJ2-7; D is unresolved. Trimming cost V 6 bases and J 9 bases, with 18 bases left between them. Germline assignment: CDR1 SNHLY and CDR2 FYNNEI. This CDR3 has 13 amino acids.

This clonotype was detected only a few times. V is TRBV7-9 and J is TRBJ1-1; no reliable D call. Germline loops: CDR1 SEHNR, CDR2 FQNEAQ (reference sequence). The CDR3 is 11 amino acids. Trimming cost V 4 bases and J 5 bases, with 5 bases left between them. CDR3 protein: CASSCGTEAFF. The DNA of the CDR3 is TGTGCCAGCAGCTGCGGAACTGAAGCTTTCTTT.

By share, this clonotype counts as medium-sized. V and J are TRBV20-1 and TRBJ2-1; D unresolved. Trimming pared 7 bases from V and 5 bases from J, leaving 12 bases between. The CDR3 has 12 amino acids. Germline CDR1 DFQATT, CDR2 SNEGSKA (reference sequence). CDR3 region: CSGQVFDNEQFF. CDR3 coding DNA: TGCAGTGGGCAGGTTTTTGACAATGAGCAGTTCTTC.